This TCR beta chain was identified during a study of regulatory T cells in long-lasting Graves disease. This sample's time point: persistent/refractory GD, antithyroid drugs over 5 years with positive TRAb. The TCR library was made from RNA that had been extracted from PBMCs in TRIzol. Under American Thyroid Association guidelines, Graves' disease was diagnosed. Each of the patients was recruited from an endocrinology department situated in Xi'an, China. CDR3-region Arm-PCR and iRepertoire HTBI primers produced the TCR beta libraries. TCRdb used MiXCR to reprocess the multiplex PCR reads, holding one entry per CDR3 protein. The sample gives about 430,000 distinct CDR3 sequences, over 20% of which show up once; 13% to 15% is in the top ten. The sequence was obtained from a female donor with Graves disease. Sequencing was performed on peripheral blood mononuclear cells (PBMCs), taken when the disease was refractory, from a patient treated with antithyroid drugs.

The CDR3 reads CASSLIGQGPGQETQYF. The CDR3 nucleotides read TGTGCCAGCAGCTTAATAGGGCAGGGGCCAGGCCAAGAGACCCAGTACTTC. The genes are TRBV7-3 and TRBJ2-5; weak D call: TRBD1 (6 bases). The V end was cut by 1 base, the J end by 1 base, with 16 bases between. This CDR3 has 17 residues. Germline V gene sequence: CDR1 SGHTA, CDR2 FQGTGA.